Described below is a single T cell receptor beta chain sequence and its context. V lost 4 bases to trimming and J lost 9 bases, with 16 bases between them. The CDR3 covers 14 residues. Per germline, CDR1 MDHEN and CDR2 SYDVKM. The data originate from a study of identical twins. Template switching added a universal primer site; cDNA carried unique molecular identifiers. From the 5' RACE reads, TCRdb called clonotypes with MiXCR, one entry per CDR3 protein. The data hold about 340,000 distinct CDR3 sequences, with roughly 9% observed a single time. The sequencing sample was made of naive T cells sorted from blood. The clonotype comes from a woman aged 45-65 years in good health. The V and J genes are TRBV28 and TRBJ2-1, with a possible D match to TRBD2 (6 bases). CDR3 region: CASSSGPSVGEQFF. As DNA, the CDR3 is TGTGCCAGCAGTTCTGGGCCTAGCGTGGGTGAGCAGTTCTTC.